These 16 T cell receptor beta chains were sequenced from one sample in a study of shared clonotypes between healthy human individuals. This table comes from immunoSEQ multiplex PCR, and its TCRdb copy is limited to in-frame clones, with some not included. The table has some 2,100,000 clones, around 95% seen once. The sequencing sample was made of naive CD4+ T cells sorted from blood. The sample's subset: CD45RA+ positively selected. The receptors were gathered from a man between 18 and 29 years old in good health.

The chain links TRBV7-9 to TRBJ2-3; perhaps TRBD2 as D (5 bases). With 5 bases removed from V and 2 bases from J, the gap between germline ends came to 8 bases. Germline V gives CDR1 SEHNR, CDR2 FQNEAQ (reference sequence). The CDR3 contains 13 residues. The CDR3 bases are TGTGCCAGCAGCCGGGATGTCACAGATACGCAGTATTTT. Its protein is CASSRDVTDTQYF.

The chain carries TRBV7-2 and TRBJ2-7; TRBD1 agrees at 7 bases. This CDR3 has 14 amino acids. Germline V gene lookup returns CDR1 SGHTA and CDR2 FQGNSA. Losses at the gene ends were 5 bases for V and 2 bases for J; bases not matched to a gene: 6. CDR3 sequence: CASSPGGGPYEQYF. The CDR3 bases are TGTGCCAGCAGCCCAGGGGGTGGGCCCTACGAGCAGTACTTC.

V is TRBV6-1 and J is TRBJ2-5, with TRBD2 matching over 9 bases. Germline CDR1 is MNHNS and CDR2 is SASEGT. The CDR3 has 15 amino acids. The junction had 5 bases not matched to a gene; V was cut back by 1 base and J by 5 bases. CDR3 in DNA: TGTGCCAGCAGTGAAGGACTAGCGGCATGGGAGACCCAGTACTTC. It yields the protein CASSEGLAAWETQYF.

This chain links TRBV5-1 with TRBJ2-7; weak D call: TRBD1 (5 bases). This CDR3 is built from 16 residues. CDR1 and CDR2 (germline): SGHRS, YFSETQ. V lost 4 bases to trimming and J lost 4 bases, with 21 bases between them. DNA of the CDR3: TGCGCCAGCAGCCCGGCCCCAGGGATGGTAGGTTACGAGCAGTACTTC. It is translated as CASSPAPGMVGYEQYF.

CDR3 DNA: TGCGCCAGCGGGTCCCTCGGAGGGGCCAACGTCCTGACTTTC. Its translation is CASGSLGGANVLTF. The chain has TRBV5-1 and TRBJ2-6; D gene unclear. CDR1 and CDR2 from the germline V gene are SGHRS and YFSETQ. V lost 7 bases and J lost 4, with 12 bases in between. The CDR3 runs 14 residues.

The chain joins TRBV5-1 to TRBJ2-1; 7 bases fit TRBD2. The V segment lost 0 bases and the J segment 7 bases; nucleotides outside the gene matches: 7. Germline V CDR1 and CDR2: SGHRS, YFSETQ. This CDR3 is built from 15 residues. In DNA, the CDR3 is TGCGCCAGCAGCTTGGGGGAGGGTAGGGCGAATGAGCAGTTCTTC. Protein sequence: CASSLGEGRANEQFF.

As to this clone: This sample includes further DNA sequences coding for the same CDR3. This chain connects TRBV18 to TRBJ2-6; D is unresolved. Between the trimmed V and J ends, which lost 2 bases and 1 base, there was a span of 6 bases. CDR1 and CDR2 (germline): KGHSH, LQKENI. This CDR3 has 15 residues. The DNA for the CDR3 is TGTGCCAGCTCACCATCGGAGTCTGGGGCCAACGTCCTGACTTTC. Translating it yields CASSPSESGANVLTF. The full variable domain, completed using reference TRBV18 and TRBJ2-6, is NAGVMQNPRHLVRRRGQEARLRCSPMKGHSHVYWYRQLPEEGLKFMVYLQKENIIDESGMPKERFSAEFPKEGPSILRIQQVVRGDSAAYFCASSPSESGANVLTFGAGSRLTVL.

This clone was counted a few times. As DNA, the CDR3 is TGTGCCAGTAGTACCCAGACAGAGTATAATTCACCCCTCCACTTT. It translates to CASSTQTEYNSPLHF. The chain has TRBV19 and TRBJ1-6, with a possible D match to TRBD1 (5 bases). Germline-derived CDR1 and CDR2 are LNHDA and SQIVND (reference sequence). Trimming cost V 4 bases and J 4 bases, with 11 bases left between them. CDR3 length equals 15 residues.

This rearrangement joins TRBV28 to TRBJ2-3; 7 bases map to TRBD1. Unmatched junction bases numbered 8, after V lost 5 bases and J lost 3 bases. The CDR3 is made up of 15 amino acids. CDR1 is MDHEN and CDR2 is SYDVKM in the germline V gene. The CDR3 protein is CASSAPGQLTDTQYF. For the CDR3, the DNA is TGTGCCAGCAGTGCTCCGGGACAGTTAACAGATACGCAGTATTTT. The entire variable domain, with the rest obtained from reference TRBV28 and TRBJ2-3, is as follows: DVKVTQSSRYLVKRTGEKVFLECVQDMDHENMFWYRQDPGLGLRLIYFSYDVKMKEKGDIPEGYSVSREKKERFSLILESASTNQTSMYLCASSAPGQLTDTQYFGPGTRLTVL.

This clone came up once. The chain couples TRBV19 to TRBJ1-2; 8 bases line up with TRBD1. CDR3 length equals 15 residues. The V and J ends lost 5 bases and 8 bases, in that order; junction bases with no gene match: 13. Germline V gives CDR1 LNHDA, CDR2 SQIVND (reference sequence). CDR3 region: CASSAPDRGGRGYTF. The CDR3 region has the DNA TGTGCCAGTAGTGCTCCCGACAGGGGAGGAAGGGGCTACACCTTC.

The chain has TRBV7-9 and TRBJ1-1; tentatively, D is TRBD1 (6 bases). Per the germline V gene, CDR1 is SEHNR and CDR2 is FQNEAQ (reference sequence). Trimming took off 3 bases at V and 4 bases at J, with 12 bases between the two ends. The CDR3 has 14 residues. This chain's CDR3 is CASSLDSAATEAFF. The DNA for the CDR3 is TGTGCCAGCAGCTTGGACAGTGCCGCCACTGAAGCTTTCTTT.

The chain uses TRBV30 and TRBJ2-5; perhaps TRBD1 as D (6 bases). Germline V lookup: CDR1 GTSNPN, CDR2 SVGIG (reference sequence). V was pared by 5 bases and J by 1 base, with 11 bases between. This CDR3 comprises 13 residues. CDR3 protein: CAWRPGAQETQYF. Written as DNA, the CDR3 is TGTGCCTGGCGCCCAGGGGCCCAAGAGACCCAGTACTTC.

The chain recombines TRBV10-3 with TRBJ2-5, with TRBD1 matching 8 bases. With 0 bases clipped from V and 2 bases from J, the junction kept 5 bases outside the gene matches. From germline, CDR1 is ENHRY and CDR2 SYGVKD. CDR3 length equals 16 residues. The CDR3 spells CAISESTGQGQETQYF. The CDR3 nucleotides read TGTGCCATCAGTGAGTCGACAGGACAGGGACAAGAGACCCAGTACTTC.

The chain combines TRBV14 with TRBJ2-7; possibly TRBD1 for D (6 bases). CDR1 and CDR2 (germline): SGHDN, FVKESK. Trimming took off 1 base at V and 6 bases at J, with 10 bases between the two ends. The length of the CDR3 is 13 residues. The CDR3 is CASSQVGQIEQYF. In DNA, the CDR3 is TGTGCCAGCAGCCAAGTCGGACAGATCGAGCAGTACTTC.

This chain uses TRBV4-3 with TRBJ1-2; D is possibly TRBD1 (5 bases). Trimming shortened V by 0 bases and J by 8 bases, and 13 bases separated the two germline ends. The CDR3 has 14 amino acids. The germline V gene has CDR1 LGHNA and CDR2 YSLEER. The CDR3 protein is CASSQEWVGEGYTF. CDR3 nucleotide sequence: TGCGCCAGCAGCCAAGAATGGGTAGGGGAGGGCTACACCTTC.

The chain employs TRBV10-3 and TRBJ2-5, with TRBD1 matching 8 bases. V was pared by 0 bases and J by 2 bases, with 5 bases of the junction left unmatched. The CDR3 contains 16 residues. Germline loops: CDR1 ENHRY, CDR2 SYGVKD. Here the CDR3 DNA reads TGTGCCATCAGTGAGTCGAGGACAGGGCCTCAAGAGACCCAGTACTTC. Its protein product is CAISESRTGPQETQYF.